This T cell receptor (beta chain) was captured in a study of blood T cell repertoires in COVID-19. Study as a whole: The samples span acute and convalescent COVID-19 from the United States, Italy and Spain.

Clinical history as reported by participants underpinned cohort assignment. Trimming removed 2 bases from V and 8 bases from J; junction bases left unmatched: 5. This CDR3 has 13 residues. CDR1 KGHSH and CDR2 LQKENI come from the germline V gene. Source study methods: Nucleated cell number was recorded as an estimate derived from reference gene primer amplification. Here immunoSEQ multiplex PCR was the method, and the copy in TCRdb shows in-frame clones only, minus some. V, J and clone size are taken as reported in that table, and D and trimming were inferred from the DNA itself. The table lists approximately 390,000 clones, roughly 86% of them singletons.

The sequenced material came from PBMCs or T cells enriched from blood (not recorded which). The chain combines TRBV18 with TRBJ1-1, with TRBD1 matching over 7 bases. The clonotype was recovered from a woman aged 40 to 50 with acute COVID-19. The CDR3 is CASSPGLTGEAFF. CDR3 sequence (DNA): TGTGCCAGCTCACCAGGGTTGACAGGGGAAGCTTTCTTT.